This T cell receptor beta chain was sequenced for a study of early T cells in non-severe SARS-CoV-2 infection listed by TCRdb under 2021. About the full investigation: Because TCR sequencing was done on bulk RNA from unsorted whole blood, the alpha and beta chains could not be paired. Points the paper makes about the study in general: VDJdb matching was skewed toward anti-spike CD8 responses and likely underestimated virus-specific expansions, missing private and CD4 specificities.

The germline V gene yields LGHNA for CDR1 and YSLEER for CDR2. From its cysteine to its phenylalanine, the CDR3 spans 21 amino acids. Only the CDR3 portion is preserved as DNA: 63 bases, with reading frame beginning at the first base. The germline V end is reduced by 0 bases and the J end by 0 bases; junction bases left unmatched: 13. Libraries were built with 5' RACE. TCRdb lists the instrument as NextSeq 500. The TCR library protocol attached unique molecular identifiers to individual cDNA molecules to correct for sequencing error and PCR bias. Sequencing covered both TCR alpha and beta chains, and within each sample the abundances of alpha and beta sequences were tightly co-correlated. The study's own analysis went as follows. Decombinator V4 was used to annotate TCR sequences for V gene, J gene and CDR3. Expanded TCRs were defined as changing significantly between any two time points under a Poisson model with p below 0.0001. TCR abundances were normalised to the total number of TCRs sequenced per sample and expressed as counts per million. MAIT TCRs were defined by TRAV1-2 paired with TRAJ12, TRAJ20 or TRAJ33, and iNKT TCRs by TRAV10 paired with TRAJ18. VDJdb, accessed 1 November 2021, was searched for CMV, EBV and SARS-CoV-2 annotated TCRs, excluding TCRs annotated for multiple antigens. TCRdb reworked the public reads: Q25 trimming with fastp, MiXCR clone assembly, productive beta chains retained. Every entry covers one CDR3 protein and lists the most common genes and DNA from its rows. These V and J calls originate from TCRdb's pipeline instead of the authors' own analysis. The table for this sample lists 50,000 to 60,000 distinct CDR3 sequences; about 5.9% of them were counted only once. Of the sample, over 3.5% falls within the top ten clones.

A case-control design nested within a healthcare worker cohort in London, UK, was used, with weekly nasopharyngeal swab PCR tests and blood sampling performed. Healthcare workers were enrolled in the week of the UK lockdown, from 23 to 31 March 2020, and were followed every week for up to roughly 16 weeks. This clonotype was seen many times. Its target antigen remains unknown. The record has no base qualities; no much larger clone is one base away. This clonotype was sampled from an adult who was a healthcare worker with PCR-confirmed SARS-CoV-2 infection or an uninfected control (not recorded which). The rearrangement joined TRBV4-3 to TRBJ2-1, with 11 central nucleotides matching TRBD2. The sequenced material came from whole blood. The CDR3 sequence is CASSQDSALAGVLSSYNEQFF. Read as DNA, the sequence is TGCGCCAGCAGCCAAGATAGCGCACTAGCGGGGGTGTTGAGCTCCTACAATGAGCAGTTCTTC.